These 15 T cell receptor beta chains share one sample of origin, sequenced in a study of T cell changes during pregnancy in multiple sclerosis. The table came from immunoSEQ multiplex PCR; TCRdb's copy has only in-frame clones and leaves some out. The sample has approximately 110,000 clones; around 90% are singletons. The sequencing here drew on peripheral blood, taken in the third trimester of pregnancy. Receptors were obtained from a female donor with multiple sclerosis, enrolled in a pregnancy study.

V is TRBV5-1 and J is TRBJ2-3, with 7 bases matching TRBD1. Unmatched junction bases numbered 4, after V lost 0 bases and J lost 0 bases. Germline-derived CDR1 and CDR2 are SGHRS and YFSETQ. This CDR3 is 16 amino acids long. CDR3 in amino acids: CASSLEGAPSTDTQYF. The CDR3 DNA reads as TGCGCCAGCAGCTTGGAGGGGGCGCCTAGCACAGATACGCAGTATTTT.

Only a few counts were recorded for this clone. The chain joins TRBV5-6 to TRBJ1-2, with D possibly matching TRBD1 (5 bases). The V end lost 2 bases, the J end lost 10 bases, and 9 bases lay between the germline ends. This CDR3 contains 11 residues. CDR1 and CDR2 from the germline V gene are SGHDT and YYEEEE. CDR3 loop: CASSLMTDYTF. The CDR3 DNA sequence: TGTGCCAGCAGCTTAATGACAGACTACACCTTC.

This chain links TRBV27 with TRBJ1-2; 7 nucleotides agree with TRBD1. The trim removed 5 bases at V and 2 bases at J, leaving 11 bases unmatched. Germline-derived CDR1 and CDR2 are MNHEY and SMNVEV (reference sequence). The CDR3 loop spans 16 amino acids. CDR3 amino acids: CASSELTGTANYGYTF. CDR3 sequence (DNA): TGTGCCAGCAGTGAACTCACCGGGACAGCAAACTATGGCTACACCTTC.

The V call is TRBV4-2, the J call TRBJ2-5, with D maybe TRBD1 (5 bases). Trimming took 4 bases from V and 0 from J, leaving 9 bases between them. CDR1 and CDR2 from the germline V gene are LGHNA and YNFKEQ. The CDR3 totals 14 residues. In nucleotides, the CDR3 is TGTGCCAGCAGCCCTGGACATCACCAAGAGACCCAGTACTTC. Encoded protein: CASSPGHHQETQYF.

This clone was observed a single time. This sample includes further DNA sequences coding for the same CDR3. The J gene is TRBJ2-7, the V gene TRBV29-1, with 9 nucleotides matching TRBD1. CDR3 length: 12 amino acids. Germline CDR1 SQVTM, CDR2 ANQGSEA. Trimming cost V 3 bases and J 3 bases; bases outside gene matches: 0. This CDR3 reads CSVEDRGYEQYF. The CDR3 DNA sequence: TGCAGCGTTGAGGACAGGGGCTACGAGCAGTACTTC.

This clone has a handful of counts. CDR3 coding DNA: TGCAGCGTTTTTGGGACAGGGAGGAACACTGAAGCTTTCTTT. Amino acid sequence: CSVFGTGRNTEAFF. The chain carries TRBV29-1 and TRBJ1-1; 9 nucleotides line up with TRBD1. The CDR3 is 14 amino acids. Losses at the gene ends were 5 bases for V and 1 base for J; bases not matched to a gene: 5. Germline CDR1 reads SQVTM; CDR2 reads ANQGSEA.

This rearrangement joins TRBV27 to TRBJ2-5; TRBD2 matches 9 bases. The length of the CDR3 is 14 residues. The germline gives CDR1 MNHEY, CDR2 SMNVEV (reference sequence). V was clipped by 6 bases and J by 7 bases; unmatched bases: 9. CDR3 amino acids: CASRLAGEGGTQYF. The DNA of the CDR3 is TGTGCCAGCAGATTAGCGGGAGAGGGGGGGACCCAGTACTTC.

The genes are TRBV2 and TRBJ2-3; D possibly corresponds to TRBD2 (5 bases). In germline, CDR1 is SNHLY, CDR2 FYNNEI. The CDR3 is 14 residues long. Trimming took 6 bases from V and 3 from J, leaving 13 bases between them. The CDR3 coding sequence is TGTGCCAGCAGCCCTAGAGAGGGAACAGATACGCAGTATTTT. Its translation: CASSPREGTDTQYF. Drawing the rest from reference TRBV2 and TRBJ2-3, the complete variable domain is EPEVTQTPSHQVTQMGQEVILRCVPISNHLYFYWYRQILGQKVEFLVSFYNNEISEKSEIFDDQFSVERPDGSNFTLKIRSTKLEDSAMYFCASSPREGTDTQYFGPGTRLTVL.

The genes are TRBV5-4 and TRBJ2-7; tentative D call: TRBD2 (6 bases). Germline V lookup: CDR1 SGHNT, CDR2 YYREEE (reference sequence). V was shortened by 4 bases and J by 0 bases, with 17 bases between the two germline ends. The CDR3 consists of 16 residues. In nucleotides, the CDR3 is TGTGCCAGCAGCCCAAAAGGCGGGACGAACTCCTACGAGCAGTACTTC. This sequence encodes CASSPKGGTNSYEQYF.

The V and J genes are TRBV6-1 and TRBJ2-1, with TRBD2 matching over 8 bases. CDR3 size: 13 residues. CDR1 and CDR2 (germline): MNHNS, SASEGT. The V gene end was trimmed by 7 bases and the J gene end by 11 bases; junction bases not matched to a gene: 10. CDR3 protein: CASKGLGGGKQFF. CDR3 nucleotides: TGTGCCAGCAAGGGACTAGGAGGGGGGAAGCAGTTCTTC.

The J gene is TRBJ1-1, the V gene TRBV27, with 12 bases matching TRBD1. The CDR3 loop spans 17 amino acids. Losses at the gene ends were 4 bases for V and 4 bases for J; bases not matched to a gene: 10. Germline loops: CDR1 MNHEY, CDR2 SMNVEV (reference sequence). The CDR3 reads CASSYRSVGQGATEAFF. The CDR3 nucleotides read TGTGCCAGCAGTTACCGGAGCGTGGGACAGGGGGCCACTGAAGCTTTCTTT.

This clone was seen a few times. V is TRBV30 and J is TRBJ1-1; the D gene is possibly TRBD1 (6 bases). From germline, CDR1 is GTSNPN and CDR2 SVGIG (reference sequence). This CDR3 is built from 13 residues. V gave up 8 bases and J gave up 5 bases, with 18 bases separating them. DNA for the CDR3: TGTGCCGGGGCCGCTGATAGGGGGACTGAAGCTTTCTTT. Translated, it gives CAGAADRGTEAFF.

The rearrangement joins TRBV11-3 to TRBJ2-2; 13 bases are a match to TRBD2. V shed 3 bases and J 4 bases; nucleotides not matched to a gene: 2. CDR3 length equals 16 residues. Germline CDR1 is SGHNT and CDR2 is YENEEA. The DNA of the CDR3 is TGTGCCAGCAGCTTCAGGACTAGCGGGGGCACCGGGGAGCTGTTTTTT. Translation: CASSFRTSGGTGELFF. Together with reference TRBV11-3 and TRBJ2-2, the CDR3 gives the full variable domain: EAGVVQSPRYKIIEKKQPVAFWCNPISGHNTLYWYLQNLGQGPELLIRYENEEAVDDSQLPKDRFSAERLKGVDSTLKIQPAELGDSAVYLCASSFRTSGGTGELFFGEGSRLTVL.

J is TRBJ1-1 and V is TRBV30, with D unresolved. The germline V gene encodes CDR1 GTSNPN and CDR2 SVGIG (reference sequence). The CDR3 loop spans 13 amino acids. With 3 bases removed from V and 0 bases from J, the gap between germline ends came to 8 bases. In DNA form, the CDR3 reads TGTGCCTGGAGCGGGAGGATGAACACTGAAGCTTTCTTT. Encoded protein: CAWSGRMNTEAFF. The entire variable domain, with the rest obtained from reference TRBV30 and TRBJ1-1, is as follows: SQTIHQWPATLVQPVGSPLSLECTVEGTSNPNLYWYRQAAGRGLQLLFYSVGIGQISSEVPQNLSASRPQDRQFILSSKKLLLSDSGFYLCAWSGRMNTEAFFGQGTRLTVV.

The chain employs TRBV28 and TRBJ2-3; 10 nucleotides line up with TRBD2. With 2 bases clipped from V and 5 bases from J, the junction kept 13 bases outside the gene matches. The CDR3 runs to 18 residues. From germline, CDR1 is MDHEN and CDR2 SYDVKM. CDR3 coding DNA: TGTGCCAGCAGTTTAGTTAGGGCGTTGTCTAGCGGGAGAGATACGCAGTATTTT. It translates to CASSLVRALSSGRDTQYF.